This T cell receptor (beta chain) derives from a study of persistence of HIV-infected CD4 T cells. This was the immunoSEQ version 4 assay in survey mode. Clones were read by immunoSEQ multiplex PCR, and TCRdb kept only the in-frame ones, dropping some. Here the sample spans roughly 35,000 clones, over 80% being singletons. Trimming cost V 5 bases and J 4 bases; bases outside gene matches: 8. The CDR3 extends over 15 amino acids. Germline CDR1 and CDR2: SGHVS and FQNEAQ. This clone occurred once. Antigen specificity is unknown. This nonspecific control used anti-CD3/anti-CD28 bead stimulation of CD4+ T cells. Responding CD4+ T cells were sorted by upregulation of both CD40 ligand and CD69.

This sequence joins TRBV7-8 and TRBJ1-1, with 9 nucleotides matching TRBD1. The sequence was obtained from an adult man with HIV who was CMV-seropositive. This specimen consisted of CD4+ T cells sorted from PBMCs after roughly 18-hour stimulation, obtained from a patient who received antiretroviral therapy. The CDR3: CASSPGDRDGTEAFF. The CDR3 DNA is TGTGCCAGCAGCCCGGGGGACAGGGATGGCACTGAAGCTTTCTTT.